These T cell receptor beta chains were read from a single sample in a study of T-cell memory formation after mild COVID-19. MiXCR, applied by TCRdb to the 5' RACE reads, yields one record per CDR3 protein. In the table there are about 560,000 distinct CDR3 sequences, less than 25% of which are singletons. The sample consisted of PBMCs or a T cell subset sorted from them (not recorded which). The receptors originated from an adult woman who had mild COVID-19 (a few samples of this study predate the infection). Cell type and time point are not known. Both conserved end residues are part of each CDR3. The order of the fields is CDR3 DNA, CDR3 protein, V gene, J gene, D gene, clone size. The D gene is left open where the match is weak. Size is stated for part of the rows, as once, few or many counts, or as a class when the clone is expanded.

cdr3_nt: TGTGCCAGCAGCTCTATGGGGTATGGCTACACCTTC; cdr3_aa: CASSSMGYGYTF; v_call: TRBV7-2; j_call: TRBJ1-2; d_call: NA; clone_size: few
cdr3_nt: TGCGCCAGCAGCTTGGTAGCATTCTCCTACAATGAGCAGTTCTTC; cdr3_aa: CASSLVAFSYNEQFF; v_call: TRBV5-1; j_call: TRBJ2-1; d_call: NA; clone_size: NA
cdr3_nt: TGTGCCAGAAGCTTCCCGGGAGGGGCGTTAGATACGCAGTATTTT; cdr3_aa: CARSFPGGALDTQYF; v_call: TRBV11-2; j_call: TRBJ2-3; d_call: TRBD2; clone_size: NA
cdr3_nt: TGTGCCAGCAGCAGGGAACTGGGCTGCAGGGATGGAATTCTACAGAACTATGGCTACACCTTC; cdr3_aa: CASSRELGCRDGILQNYGYTF; v_call: TRBV21-1; j_call: TRBJ1-2; d_call: NA; clone_size: few
cdr3_nt: TGTGCCACCAGCAGAGGAACTTTCCCTGAGCAGTTCTTC; cdr3_aa: CATSRGTFPEQFF; v_call: TRBV15; j_call: TRBJ2-1; d_call: NA; clone_size: NA
cdr3_nt: TGTGCCAGCAGTGCCGGGACAGGGAGGGGCTATGGCTACACCTTC; cdr3_aa: CASSAGTGRGYGYTF; v_call: TRBV12-3/TRBV12-4; j_call: TRBJ1-2; d_call: TRBD1; clone_size: NA
cdr3_nt: TGTGCCAGCAGTTTGAACACCGGGACAGCTGGAAACACCATATATTTT; cdr3_aa: CASSLNTGTAGNTIYF; v_call: TRBV6-5; j_call: TRBJ1-3; d_call: TRBD1; clone_size: once
cdr3_nt: TGTGCCAGCGTCCGGACTAGCGCGACCGGGGAGCTGTTTTTT; cdr3_aa: CASVRTSATGELFF; v_call: TRBV7-9; j_call: TRBJ2-2; d_call: TRBD2; clone_size: NA
cdr3_nt: TGTGCCAGCGGGACAGGGTGGCCCTACAATGAGCAGTTCTTC; cdr3_aa: CASGTGWPYNEQFF; v_call: TRBV2; j_call: TRBJ2-1; d_call: TRBD1; clone_size: NA
cdr3_nt: TGCGCCAGCAGCACGGGACTAGCGGGGGTGGTAGATACGCAGTATTTT; cdr3_aa: CASSTGLAGVVDTQYF; v_call: TRBV5-1; j_call: TRBJ2-3; d_call: TRBD2; clone_size: NA
cdr3_nt: TGTGCCAGCAGCCACCGGACAGGGATGAGCACAGATACGCAGTATTTT; cdr3_aa: CASSHRTGMSTDTQYF; v_call: TRBV5-5; j_call: TRBJ2-3; d_call: TRBD1; clone_size: NA
cdr3_nt: TGTGCCAGCAGGGCCCCGGGAGGAGATCTGGGAGAACTGTTTTTT; cdr3_aa: CASRAPGGDLGELFF; v_call: TRBV2; j_call: TRBJ1-4; d_call: NA; clone_size: NA
cdr3_nt: TGTGCCAGCAGCCCGTCCTCGGCTGGGGCCAACGTCCTGACTTTC; cdr3_aa: CASSPSSAGANVLTF; v_call: TRBV3-1; j_call: TRBJ2-6; d_call: NA; clone_size: few
cdr3_nt: TGTGCCAGCAGCCCGGGGCTCGTCGAGCAGTACTTC; cdr3_aa: CASSPGLVEQYF; v_call: TRBV7-9; j_call: TRBJ2-7; d_call: NA; clone_size: once
cdr3_nt: TGTGCCAGCAGTCTAACAGGGACAAACATTCAGTACTTC; cdr3_aa: CASSLTGTNIQYF; v_call: TRBV12-3/TRBV12-4; j_call: TRBJ2-4; d_call: NA; clone_size: NA
cdr3_nt: TGTGCCAGCAGCCAAGAATGGTGGGGTACCGGGGAGCTGTTTTTT; cdr3_aa: CASSQEWWGTGELFF; v_call: TRBV4-2; j_call: TRBJ2-2; d_call: NA; clone_size: few
cdr3_nt: TGCGCCAGCAGCCAAGAAGGGCGGCCCTATGGCTACACCTTC; cdr3_aa: CASSQEGRPYGYTF; v_call: TRBV4-3; j_call: TRBJ1-2; d_call: NA; clone_size: NA
cdr3_nt: TGTGCCAGCAGCCTAGGAATGGGGGGCTATGGCTACACCTTC; cdr3_aa: CASSLGMGGYGYTF; v_call: TRBV12-3/TRBV12-4; j_call: TRBJ1-2; d_call: NA; clone_size: few
cdr3_nt: TGCAGCGTCGATGGGACAGGAGGAGATACGCAGTATTTT; cdr3_aa: CSVDGTGGDTQYF; v_call: TRBV29-1; j_call: TRBJ2-3; d_call: TRBD1; clone_size: NA
cdr3_nt: TGCGCCAGCAGCTTCTTGGCCGGGAGCAGTTTAGGAGAGACCCAGTACTTC; cdr3_aa: CASSFLAGSSLGETQYF; v_call: TRBV5-1; j_call: TRBJ2-5; d_call: NA; clone_size: NA
cdr3_nt: TGTGCCAGCAGGGGACTAGGGGGGGGCTCCTACAATGAGCAGTTCTTC; cdr3_aa: CASRGLGGGSYNEQFF; v_call: TRBV11-3; j_call: TRBJ2-1; d_call: TRBD2; clone_size: NA
cdr3_nt: TGTGCCAGCAGCGATCGGCTCACAGATACGCAGTATTTT; cdr3_aa: CASSDRLTDTQYF; v_call: TRBV13; j_call: TRBJ2-3; d_call: NA; clone_size: once
cdr3_nt: TGTGCCAGCAGCCAGAGGGGCGAGCAGTACTTC; cdr3_aa: CASSQRGEQYF; v_call: TRBV3-1; j_call: TRBJ2-7; d_call: NA; clone_size: few
cdr3_nt: TGTGCCAGCAGCTCGCGACTAGCGGGAGCGACAGATACGCAGTATTTT; cdr3_aa: CASSSRLAGATDTQYF; v_call: TRBV11-3; j_call: TRBJ2-3; d_call: TRBD2; clone_size: once
cdr3_nt: TGTGCCAGCAGCTTCTACAGGGGGTTTCCAGATACGCAGTATTTT; cdr3_aa: CASSFYRGFPDTQYF; v_call: TRBV7-9; j_call: TRBJ2-3; d_call: TRBD1; clone_size: NA
cdr3_nt: TGTGCCAGCAGCCTCCCTTGGGAGAACACTGAAGCTTTCTTT; cdr3_aa: CASSLPWENTEAFF; v_call: TRBV12-3/TRBV12-4; j_call: TRBJ1-1; d_call: NA; clone_size: NA
cdr3_nt: TGCGCCAGCAGCCAAGGGGTAATGGGATCCGAGCAGTACTTC; cdr3_aa: CASSQGVMGSEQYF; v_call: TRBV4-3; j_call: TRBJ2-7; d_call: NA; clone_size: few
cdr3_nt: TGTGCCAGCAGCTTAGGTAGTTTCTACAATGAGCAGTTCTTC; cdr3_aa: CASSLGSFYNEQFF; v_call: TRBV11-3; j_call: TRBJ2-1; d_call: NA; clone_size: few
cdr3_nt: TGCAGTGCTGCAGGACTAGCGGGAGCGGGATCTAGCACAGATACGCAGTATTTT; cdr3_aa: CSAAGLAGAGSSTDTQYF; v_call: TRBV20-1; j_call: TRBJ2-3; d_call: TRBD2; clone_size: NA
cdr3_nt: TGTGCCAGCAGCCCCTACTTGCGGCAATCCTACAATGAGCAGTTCTTC; cdr3_aa: CASSPYLRQSYNEQFF; v_call: TRBV7-9; j_call: TRBJ2-1; d_call: NA; clone_size: few
cdr3_nt: TGTGCCAGCAGTCCCAGGATTGCTGTATCGAGCTCCTACGAGCAGTACTTC; cdr3_aa: CASSPRIAVSSSYEQYF; v_call: TRBV7-2; j_call: TRBJ2-7; d_call: NA; clone_size: few
cdr3_nt: TGTGCCAGCAGCCATAGCCGAGTACCATTGACCTACGAGCAGTACTTC; cdr3_aa: CASSHSRVPLTYEQYF; v_call: TRBV3-1; j_call: TRBJ2-7; d_call: NA; clone_size: once
cdr3_nt: TGTGCCAGCAACAATATGGAGACCCAGTACTTC; cdr3_aa: CASNNMETQYF; v_call: TRBV3-1; j_call: TRBJ2-5; d_call: NA; clone_size: few
cdr3_nt: TGTGCCAGCAGCAGAACCGGGACAGGGTGGACTGAAGCTTTCTTT; cdr3_aa: CASSRTGTGWTEAFF; v_call: TRBV7-8; j_call: TRBJ1-1; d_call: TRBD1; clone_size: NA
cdr3_nt: TGCGCCAGCAGCGTAGCGGCGGGGTCGAGTTCCTACGAGCAGTACTTC; cdr3_aa: CASSVAAGSSSYEQYF; v_call: TRBV5-1; j_call: TRBJ2-7; d_call: NA; clone_size: NA
cdr3_nt: TGTGCCAGCAGACCGTGGGGTACCGGGAGTAGCACAGATACGCAGTATTTT; cdr3_aa: CASRPWGTGSSTDTQYF; v_call: TRBV6-5; j_call: TRBJ2-3; d_call: NA; clone_size: NA
cdr3_nt: TGTGCCATCAGCTCTAGCGGGGAGCAGTTCTTC; cdr3_aa: CAISSSGEQFF; v_call: TRBV10-3; j_call: TRBJ2-1; d_call: TRBD2; clone_size: few
cdr3_nt: TGCAGTGCCAAAGACTTGGACGCACCTTGGACCCAGTACTTC; cdr3_aa: CSAKDLDAPWTQYF; v_call: TRBV20-1; j_call: TRBJ2-5; d_call: NA; clone_size: few
cdr3_nt: TGCGCCAGCAGACCAATCATGCCTCCGAACACTGAAGCTTTCTTT; cdr3_aa: CASRPIMPPNTEAFF; v_call: TRBV4-1; j_call: TRBJ1-1; d_call: NA; clone_size: NA
cdr3_nt: TGTGCCAGCAGTAGCGGGTCCGGTATCTACGAGCAGTACTTC; cdr3_aa: CASSSGSGIYEQYF; v_call: TRBV27; j_call: TRBJ2-7; d_call: NA; clone_size: NA
cdr3_nt: TGTGCCACCAGTGATAGACAGGGGGCCCCTCGGAATGAGCAGTTCTTC; cdr3_aa: CATSDRQGAPRNEQFF; v_call: TRBV24-1; j_call: TRBJ2-1; d_call: TRBD1; clone_size: few
cdr3_nt: TGCGCCAGCAGCCGCGACGGGACGGTGAGCACAGATACGCAGTATTTT; cdr3_aa: CASSRDGTVSTDTQYF; v_call: TRBV5-1; j_call: TRBJ2-3; d_call: NA; clone_size: NA
cdr3_nt: TGTGCCAGCAGCCATGGAGGGAAGGATGGCTACACCTTC; cdr3_aa: CASSHGGKDGYTF; v_call: TRBV3-1; j_call: TRBJ1-2; d_call: NA; clone_size: NA
cdr3_nt: TGCGCCAGCAGCTTGGCGATCATGGCTTGGGGGGCTGTCGACGAGCAGTACTTC; cdr3_aa: CASSLAIMAWGAVDEQYF; v_call: TRBV5-1; j_call: TRBJ2-7; d_call: NA; clone_size: few
cdr3_nt: TGCGCCAGCAGCCTCTTAGGCAACTCCTACAATGAGCAGTTCTTC; cdr3_aa: CASSLLGNSYNEQFF; v_call: TRBV4-1; j_call: TRBJ2-1; d_call: NA; clone_size: few
cdr3_nt: TGTGCCAGCACGGCCAACCCGAGCCAGGCCACAGATACGCAGTATTTT; cdr3_aa: CASTANPSQATDTQYF; v_call: TRBV5-6; j_call: TRBJ2-3; d_call: NA; clone_size: few
cdr3_nt: TGTGCCATCAGGGAAGGGAGTCGGAACGAGCAGTACTTC; cdr3_aa: CAIREGSRNEQYF; v_call: TRBV10-3; j_call: TRBJ2-7; d_call: NA; clone_size: NA
cdr3_nt: TGTGCCAGCAGTTACGGCGGGACAGGGGGGATGGACACTGAAGCTTTCTTT; cdr3_aa: CASSYGGTGGMDTEAFF; v_call: TRBV6-2/TRBV6-3; j_call: TRBJ1-1; d_call: TRBD1; clone_size: NA
cdr3_nt: TGTGCCAGCAGCCGCCTACCTTCGACTAGCTCCGAGCAGTACTTC; cdr3_aa: CASSRLPSTSSEQYF; v_call: TRBV7-2; j_call: TRBJ2-7; d_call: TRBD2; clone_size: NA
cdr3_nt: TGCGCCAGCAAACCGACTAGCGGGAAGCAAGAGACCCAGTACTTC; cdr3_aa: CASKPTSGKQETQYF; v_call: TRBV10-2; j_call: TRBJ2-5; d_call: TRBD2; clone_size: few